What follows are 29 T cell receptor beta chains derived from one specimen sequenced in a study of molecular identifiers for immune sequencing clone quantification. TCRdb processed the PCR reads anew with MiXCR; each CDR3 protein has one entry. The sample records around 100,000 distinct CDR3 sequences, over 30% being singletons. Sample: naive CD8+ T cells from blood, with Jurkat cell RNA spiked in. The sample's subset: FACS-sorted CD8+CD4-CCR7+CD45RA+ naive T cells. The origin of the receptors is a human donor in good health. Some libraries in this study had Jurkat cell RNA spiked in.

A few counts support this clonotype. In DNA form, the CDR3 reads TGTGCCAGCTCCCAGACTAGCGGGAGTGACAATGAGCAGTTCTTC. It codes for CASSQTSGSDNEQFF. V usage is TRBV28 and J usage is TRBJ2-1, with TRBD2 matching over 12 bases. The CDR3 contains 15 residues. The germline V gene has CDR1 MDHEN and CDR2 SYDVKM. V was pared by 8 bases and J by 5 bases, with 7 bases of the junction left unmatched.

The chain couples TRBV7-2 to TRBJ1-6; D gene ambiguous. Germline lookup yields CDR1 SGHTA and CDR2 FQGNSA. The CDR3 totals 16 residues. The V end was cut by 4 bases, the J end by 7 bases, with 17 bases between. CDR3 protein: CASSSSLRKINSPLHF. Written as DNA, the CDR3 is TGTGCCAGCAGCTCATCCCTTAGGAAGATCAATTCACCCCTCCACTTT. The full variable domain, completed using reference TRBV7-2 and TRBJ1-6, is GAGVSQSPSNKVTEKGKDVELRCDPISGHTALYWYRQSLGQGLEFLIYFQGNSAPDKSGLPSDRFSAERTGGSVSTLTIQRTQQEDSAVYLCASSSSLRKINSPLHFGNGTRLTVT.

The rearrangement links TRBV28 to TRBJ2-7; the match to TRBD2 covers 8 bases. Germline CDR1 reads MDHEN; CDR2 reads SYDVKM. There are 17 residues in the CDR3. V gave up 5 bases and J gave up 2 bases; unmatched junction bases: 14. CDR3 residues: CASSPGPLLAEPYEQYF. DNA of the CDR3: TGTGCCAGCAGTCCAGGACCCCTACTAGCGGAACCCTACGAGCAGTACTTC.

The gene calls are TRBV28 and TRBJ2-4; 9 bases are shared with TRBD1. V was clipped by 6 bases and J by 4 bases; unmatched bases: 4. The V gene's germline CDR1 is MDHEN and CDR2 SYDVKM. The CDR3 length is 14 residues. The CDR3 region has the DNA TGTGCCAGCAGCCCGGGACAGGGAAAAAACATTCAGTACTTC. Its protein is CASSPGQGKNIQYF.

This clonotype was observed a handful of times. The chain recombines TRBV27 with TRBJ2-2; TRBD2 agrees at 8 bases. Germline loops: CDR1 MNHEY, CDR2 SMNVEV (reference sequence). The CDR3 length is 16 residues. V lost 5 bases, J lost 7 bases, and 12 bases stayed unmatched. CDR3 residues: CASSLYGTSMSGELFF. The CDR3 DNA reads TGTGCCAGCAGTCTCTACGGGACTAGTATGAGCGGGGAGCTGTTTTTT.

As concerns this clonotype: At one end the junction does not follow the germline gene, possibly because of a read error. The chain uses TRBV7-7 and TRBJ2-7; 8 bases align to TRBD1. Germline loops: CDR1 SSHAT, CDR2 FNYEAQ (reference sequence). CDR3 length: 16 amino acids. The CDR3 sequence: CASSTTYRGFLRAQYF. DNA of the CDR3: TGTGCTAGCAGCACGACCTACAGGGGGTTCCTCCGGGCGCAGTACTTC.

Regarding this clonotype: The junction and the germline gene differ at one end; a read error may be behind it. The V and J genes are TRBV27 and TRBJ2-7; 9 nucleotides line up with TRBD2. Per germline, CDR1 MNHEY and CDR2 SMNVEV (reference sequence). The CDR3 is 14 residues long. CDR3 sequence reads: CASCFAGGGYEQYF. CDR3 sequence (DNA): TGTGCCAGCTGTTTTGCGGGAGGGGGCTACGAGCAGTACTTC.

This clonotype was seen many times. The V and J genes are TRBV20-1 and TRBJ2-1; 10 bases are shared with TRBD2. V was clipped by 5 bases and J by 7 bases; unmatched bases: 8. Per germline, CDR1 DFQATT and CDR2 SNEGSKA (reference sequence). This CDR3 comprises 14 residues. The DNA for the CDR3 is TGCAGTGCTTATAGCGGGAGGCTGGGGAATGAGCAGTTCTTC. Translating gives CSAYSGRLGNEQFF.

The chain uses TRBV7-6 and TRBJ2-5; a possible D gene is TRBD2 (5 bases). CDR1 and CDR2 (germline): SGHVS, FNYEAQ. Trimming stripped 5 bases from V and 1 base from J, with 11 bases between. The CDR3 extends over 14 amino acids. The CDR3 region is CASSLLVGQETQYF. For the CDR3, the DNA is TGTGCCAGCAGCCTACTAGTCGGCCAAGAGACCCAGTACTTC.

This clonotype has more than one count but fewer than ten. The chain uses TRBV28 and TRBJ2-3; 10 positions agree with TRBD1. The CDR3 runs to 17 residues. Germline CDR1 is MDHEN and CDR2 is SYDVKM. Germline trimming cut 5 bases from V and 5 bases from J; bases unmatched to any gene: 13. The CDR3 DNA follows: TGTGCCAGCAGTCCCACCCCGACAGGGGGCGGAATAGATACGCAGTATTTT. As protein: CASSPTPTGGGIDTQYF.

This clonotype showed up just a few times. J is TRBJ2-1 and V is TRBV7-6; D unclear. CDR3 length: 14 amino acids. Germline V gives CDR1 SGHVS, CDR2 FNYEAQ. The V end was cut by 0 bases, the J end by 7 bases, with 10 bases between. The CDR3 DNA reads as TGTGCCAGCAGCTTAGCTTTTTATCCGAATGAGCAGTTCTTC. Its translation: CASSLAFYPNEQFF.

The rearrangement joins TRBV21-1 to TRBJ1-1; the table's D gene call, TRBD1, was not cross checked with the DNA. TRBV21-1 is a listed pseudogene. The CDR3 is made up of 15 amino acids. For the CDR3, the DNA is TGTGCCAGCACCCACACTGACAGGGTGAACACTGAAGCTTTCTTT. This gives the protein CASTHTDRVNTEAFF.

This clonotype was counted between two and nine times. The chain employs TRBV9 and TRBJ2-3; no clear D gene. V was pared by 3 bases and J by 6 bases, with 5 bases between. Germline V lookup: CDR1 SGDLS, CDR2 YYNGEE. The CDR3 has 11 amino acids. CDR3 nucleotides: TGTGCCAGCAGCGACTCTGATACGCAGTATTTT. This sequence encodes CASSDSDTQYF.

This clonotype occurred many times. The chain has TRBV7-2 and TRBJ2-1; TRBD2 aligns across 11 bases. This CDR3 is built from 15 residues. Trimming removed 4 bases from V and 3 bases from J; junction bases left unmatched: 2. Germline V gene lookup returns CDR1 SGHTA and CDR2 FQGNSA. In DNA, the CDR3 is TGTGCCAGCAGCTCGACTAGCGGGATCTACAATGAGCAGTTCTTC. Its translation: CASSSTSGIYNEQFF.

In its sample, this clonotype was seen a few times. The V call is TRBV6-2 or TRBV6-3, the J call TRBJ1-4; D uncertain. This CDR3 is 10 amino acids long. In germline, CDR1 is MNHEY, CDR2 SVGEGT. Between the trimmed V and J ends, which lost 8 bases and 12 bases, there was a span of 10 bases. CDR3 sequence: CASRAEELFF. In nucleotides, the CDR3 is TGTGCCAGCCGTGCCGAGGAACTGTTTTTT.

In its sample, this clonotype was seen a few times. CDR3 in DNA: TGTGCCAGCAGCTTAAATGGCGACAGGGGGCGCGTGGAGACCCAGTACTTC. It is translated as CASSLNGDRGRVETQYF. The chain recombines TRBV7-8 with TRBJ2-5, with 10 bases aligning to TRBD1. CDR3 size: 17 residues. CDR1 and CDR2 from the germline V gene are SGHVS and FQNEAQ. With 2 bases clipped from V and 5 bases from J, the junction kept 11 bases outside the gene matches.

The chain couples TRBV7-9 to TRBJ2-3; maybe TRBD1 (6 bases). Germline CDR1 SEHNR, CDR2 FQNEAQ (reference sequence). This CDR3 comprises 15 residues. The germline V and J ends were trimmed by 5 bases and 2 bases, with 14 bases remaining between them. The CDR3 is CASSRTASVTDTQYF. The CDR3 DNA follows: TGTGCCAGCAGCAGGACAGCCTCGGTCACAGATACGCAGTATTTT. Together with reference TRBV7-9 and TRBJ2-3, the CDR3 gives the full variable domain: DTGVSQNPRHKITKRGQNVTFRCDPISEHNRLYWYRQTLGQGPEFLTYFQNEAQLEKSRLLSDRFSAERPKGSFSTLEIQRTEQGDSAMYLCASSRTASVTDTQYFGPGTRLTVL.

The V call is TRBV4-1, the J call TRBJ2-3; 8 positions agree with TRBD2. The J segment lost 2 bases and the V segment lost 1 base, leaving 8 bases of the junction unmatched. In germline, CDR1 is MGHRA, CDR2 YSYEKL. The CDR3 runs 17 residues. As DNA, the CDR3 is TGCGCCAGCAGCCAAGGGGTGGGAGCGGGAGACACAGATACGCAGTATTTT. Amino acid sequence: CASSQGVGAGDTDTQYF.

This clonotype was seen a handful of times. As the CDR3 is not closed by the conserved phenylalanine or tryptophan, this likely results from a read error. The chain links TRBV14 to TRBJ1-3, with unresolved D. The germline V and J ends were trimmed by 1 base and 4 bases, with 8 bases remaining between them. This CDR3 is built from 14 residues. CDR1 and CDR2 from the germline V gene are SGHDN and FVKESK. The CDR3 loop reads CASSQVDGGNTIYI. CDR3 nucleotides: TGTGCCAGCAGCCAAGTCGACGGCGGAAACACCATATATATT.

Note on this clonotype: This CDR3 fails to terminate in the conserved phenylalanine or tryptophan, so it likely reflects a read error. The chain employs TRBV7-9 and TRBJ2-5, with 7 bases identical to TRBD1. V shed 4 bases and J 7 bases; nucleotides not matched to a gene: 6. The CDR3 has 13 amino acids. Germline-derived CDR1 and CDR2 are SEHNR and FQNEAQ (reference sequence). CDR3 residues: CASSYQGDGTQYI. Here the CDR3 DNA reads TGTGCCAGCAGCTATCAGGGGGATGGGACCCAGTACATC.

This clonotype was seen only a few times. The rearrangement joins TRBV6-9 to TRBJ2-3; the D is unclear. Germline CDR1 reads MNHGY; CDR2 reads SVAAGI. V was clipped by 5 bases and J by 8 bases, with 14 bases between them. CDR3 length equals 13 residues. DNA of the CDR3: TGTGCCAGCAGTGCCCGCCGGGCCACTACGCAGTATTTT. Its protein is CASSARRATTQYF.

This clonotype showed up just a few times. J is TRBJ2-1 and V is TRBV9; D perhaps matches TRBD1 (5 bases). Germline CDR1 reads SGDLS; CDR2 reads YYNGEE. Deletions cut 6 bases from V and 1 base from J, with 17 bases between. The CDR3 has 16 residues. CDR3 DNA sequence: TGTGCCAGCACTAGGACGACGACAGAGTCCTACAATGAGCAGTTCTTC. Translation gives CASTRTTTESYNEQFF.

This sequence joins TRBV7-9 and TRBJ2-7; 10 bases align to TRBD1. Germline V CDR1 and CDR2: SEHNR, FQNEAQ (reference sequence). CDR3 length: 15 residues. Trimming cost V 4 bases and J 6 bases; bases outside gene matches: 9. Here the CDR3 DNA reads TGTGCCAGCAGCTCTTTTGGGACAGGGGTCGCCGAGCAGTACTTC. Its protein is CASSSFGTGVAEQYF.

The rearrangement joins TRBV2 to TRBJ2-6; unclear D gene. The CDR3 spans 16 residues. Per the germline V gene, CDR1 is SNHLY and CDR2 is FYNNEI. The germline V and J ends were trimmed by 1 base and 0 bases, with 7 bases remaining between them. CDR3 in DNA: TGTGCCAGCAGTGAAGGCCTGATCTCTGGGGCCAACGTCCTGACTTTC. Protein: CASSEGLISGANVLTF.

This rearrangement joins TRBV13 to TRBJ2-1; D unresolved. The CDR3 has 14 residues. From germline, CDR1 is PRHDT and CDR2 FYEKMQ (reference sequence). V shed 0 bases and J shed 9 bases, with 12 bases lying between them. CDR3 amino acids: CASSLGRIPPEQFF. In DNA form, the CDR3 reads TGTGCCAGCAGCTTAGGCAGGATCCCCCCTGAGCAGTTCTTC.

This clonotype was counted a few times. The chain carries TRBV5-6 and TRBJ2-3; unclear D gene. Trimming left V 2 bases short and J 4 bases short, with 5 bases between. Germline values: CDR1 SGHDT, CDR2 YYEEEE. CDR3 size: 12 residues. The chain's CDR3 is CASSFGADTQYF. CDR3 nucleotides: TGTGCCAGCAGCTTTGGGGCAGATACGCAGTATTTT. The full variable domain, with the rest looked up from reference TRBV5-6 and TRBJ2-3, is DAGVTQSPTHLIKTRGQQVTLRCSPKSGHDTVSWYQQALGQGPQFIFQYYEEEERQRGNFPDRFSGHQFPNYSSELNVNALLLGDSALYLCASSFGADTQYFGPGTRLTVL.

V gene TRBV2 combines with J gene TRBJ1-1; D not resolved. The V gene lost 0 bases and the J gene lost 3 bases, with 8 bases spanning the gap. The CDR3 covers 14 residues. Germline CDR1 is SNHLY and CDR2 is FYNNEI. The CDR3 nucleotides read TGTGCCAGCAGTGAAGCGGTCTCGGACACTGAAGCTTTCTTT. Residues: CASSEAVSDTEAFF.

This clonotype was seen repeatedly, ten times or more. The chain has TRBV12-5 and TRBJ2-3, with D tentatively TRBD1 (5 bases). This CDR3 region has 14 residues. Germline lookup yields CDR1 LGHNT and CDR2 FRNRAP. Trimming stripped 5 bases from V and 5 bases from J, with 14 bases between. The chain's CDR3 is CASGISQVEDTQYF. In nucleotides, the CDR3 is TGTGCTAGTGGTATCTCACAGGTTGAAGATACGCAGTATTTT.

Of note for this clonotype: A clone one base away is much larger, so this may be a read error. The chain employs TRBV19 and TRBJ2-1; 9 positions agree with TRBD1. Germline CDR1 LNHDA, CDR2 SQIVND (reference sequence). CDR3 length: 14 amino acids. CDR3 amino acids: CASRIGTGHGEQFF. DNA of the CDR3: TGTGCCAGTAGAATAGGGACAGGGCATGGTGAGCAGTTCTTC.